This paragraph reports one T cell receptor beta chain. At one of its ends the junction is not consistent with the germline gene, which may arise from a read error. Germline-derived CDR1 and CDR2 are LGHNA and YSLEER. This CDR3 spans 15 amino acids. This entry comes from a study of blood T cells in healthy people across ages. A second roughly 6 to 12 cycle PCR used barcoded and J-beta primers. The study obtained at least 3 million CDR3-containing paired-end reads from every sample. TCRdb redid the calling of the 5' RACE reads with MiXCR, one entry per CDR3 protein. Among some 1,500,000 distinct CDR3 sequences listed, about 42% were seen once. Samples each yielded at least 5.5 micrograms of total RNA.

V is TRBV4-3 and J is TRBJ1-2; possibly TRBD1 for D (5 bases). The receptor's source is a woman younger than 30 in good health. The sequenced sample consisted of blood. The CDR3 loop is CACSLHGQGRFGYTF. CDR3 in DNA: TGCGCCTGCAGCCTACACGGGCAGGGCCGCTTTGGCTACACCTTC.